A selection of T cell receptor beta chains follows, all from one sample in a study of identical twins. One entry per CDR3 protein results from TCRdb running MiXCR on the 5' RACE reads. The repertoire holds a few hundred thousand distinct CDR3 sequences, with less than 25% as singletons. The sample was also linked to a second study, of T cells expressing NK-cell markers.

The sequenced sample consisted of CD4+ T cells sorted from blood. All receptors come from a woman between 18 and 30 years old in good health. The CDR3 runs from the conserved cysteine through the conserved F or W.

cdr3_length j_call v_call cdr3_aa
14 TRBJ2-2 TRBV6-1 CASGTAAVTGELFF
20 TRBJ1-1 TRBV7-6 CASSLAQAGSVERWDGEAFF
12 TRBJ2-1 TRBV12-5 CASGLWTGHQFF
15 TRBJ2-6 TRBV7-3 CASSPQSSGANVLTF
16 TRBJ1-1 TRBV20-1 CSARESRTGEVTEAFF
12 TRBJ2-1 TRBV20-1 CSAGTSYNEQFF
14 TRBJ2-7 TRBV5-1 CASSSQGLNYEQYF
15 TRBJ1-1 TRBV12-3/TRBV12-4 CASSFTDTQNTEAFF
13 TRBJ1-1 TRBV5-1 CASSLTGDTEAFF
17 TRBJ2-1 TRBV4-1 CASSQGGTSGIYNEQFF
15 TRBJ2-2 TRBV9 CASGGLAGGTGELFF